The clone carrying this T cell receptor beta chain has ten or more counts. Its antigen is as yet unknown. This entry comes from a study of metastatic and nonmetastatic thyroid tumors. Study summary: It was across blood and tumor or nodule tissue from malignant and benign thyroid patients that repertoires were compared.

Not a single patient had been given any form of treatment at any point before undergoing thyroid surgery. Original methodology: Built for papillary thyroid cancer, a distant-metastasis classifier drew on CDR3 differences across clinicopathological groups. TCRdb redid the clone calls on the PCR reads using MiXCR. TCRdb's processing, not the authors' own work, is the source of the V and J calls. Among tens of thousands of clones listed, 20% to 25% were seen once. Study findings and constraints: Patients with malignant thyroid tumors reportedly had significantly higher TCR beta diversity than those with benign nodules, in blood and tumor.

Sequenced sample: blood. This receptor was obtained from a female donor with papillary thyroid cancer or a benign thyroid nodule (not recorded which). Some clones in this sample may be carry-over from other donors' samples.

CDR3 DNA: TGTGCCAGTACCTCGCCAGGTGAGGTCGAGACCCAGTACTTC. This translates into CASTSPGEVETQYF. This sequence joins TRBV19 and TRBJ2-5; D not resolved. Germline V CDR1 and CDR2: LNHDA, SQIVND (reference sequence). V lost 7 bases and J lost 5, with 17 bases in between. The CDR3 totals 14 residues.